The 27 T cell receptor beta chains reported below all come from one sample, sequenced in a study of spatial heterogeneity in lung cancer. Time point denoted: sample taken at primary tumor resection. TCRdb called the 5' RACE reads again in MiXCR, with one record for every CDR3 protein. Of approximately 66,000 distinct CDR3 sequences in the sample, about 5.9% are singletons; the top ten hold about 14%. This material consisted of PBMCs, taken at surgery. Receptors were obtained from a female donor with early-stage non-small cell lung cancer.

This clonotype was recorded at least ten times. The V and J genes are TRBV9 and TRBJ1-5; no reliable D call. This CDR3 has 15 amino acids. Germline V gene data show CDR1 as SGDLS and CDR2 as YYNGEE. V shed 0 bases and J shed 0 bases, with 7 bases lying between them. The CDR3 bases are TGTGCCAGCAGCGTAGAGGGAGATAGCAATCAGCCCCAGCATTTT. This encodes CASSVEGDSNQPQHF.

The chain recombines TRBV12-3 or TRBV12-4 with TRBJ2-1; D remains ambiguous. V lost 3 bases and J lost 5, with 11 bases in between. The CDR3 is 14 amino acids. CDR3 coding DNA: TGTGCCAGCAGTTTTAGGCAGCTGGACAATGAGCAGTTCTTC. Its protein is CASSFRQLDNEQFF.

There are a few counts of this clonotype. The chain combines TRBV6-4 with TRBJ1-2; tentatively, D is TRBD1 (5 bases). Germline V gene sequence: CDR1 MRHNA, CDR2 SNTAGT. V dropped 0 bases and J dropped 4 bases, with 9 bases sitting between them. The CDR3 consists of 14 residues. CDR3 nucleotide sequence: TGTGCCAGCAGTGACTCGAGTGGGGGCTATGGCTACACCTTC. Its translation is CASSDSSGGYGYTF.

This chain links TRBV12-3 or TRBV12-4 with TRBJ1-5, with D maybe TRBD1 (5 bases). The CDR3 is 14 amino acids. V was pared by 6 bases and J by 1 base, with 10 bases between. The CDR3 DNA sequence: TGTGCCAGCAGATTCGGACAAAGCAATCAGCCCCAGCATTTT. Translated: CASRFGQSNQPQHF.

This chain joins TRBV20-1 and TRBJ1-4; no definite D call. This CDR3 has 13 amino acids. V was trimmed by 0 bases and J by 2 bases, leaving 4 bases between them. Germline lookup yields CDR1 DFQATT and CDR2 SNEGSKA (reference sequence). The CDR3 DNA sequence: TGCAGTGCTAGAGAACAGACTAATGAAAAACTGTTTTTT. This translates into CSAREQTNEKLFF.

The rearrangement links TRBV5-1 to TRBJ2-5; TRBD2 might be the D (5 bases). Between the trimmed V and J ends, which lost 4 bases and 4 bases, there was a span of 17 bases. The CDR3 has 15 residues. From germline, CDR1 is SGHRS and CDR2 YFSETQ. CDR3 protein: CASSPPRTVSETQYF. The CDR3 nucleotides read TGCGCCAGCAGCCCTCCCCGGACTGTATCAGAGACCCAGTACTTC. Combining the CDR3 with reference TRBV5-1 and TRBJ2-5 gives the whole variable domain KAGVTQTPRYLIKTRGQQVTLSCSPISGHRSVSWYQQTPGQGLQFLFEYFSETQRNKGNFPGRFSGRQFSNSRSEMNVSTLELGDSALYLCASSPPRTVSETQYFGPGTRLLVL.

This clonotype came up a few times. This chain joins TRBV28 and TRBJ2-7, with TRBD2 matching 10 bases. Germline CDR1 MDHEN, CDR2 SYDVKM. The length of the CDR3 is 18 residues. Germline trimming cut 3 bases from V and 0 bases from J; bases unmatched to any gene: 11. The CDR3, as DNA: TGTGCCAGCAGTTTCGGCCTAGCGGGAGTGGGAAGCTCCTACGAGCAGTACTTC. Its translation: CASSFGLAGVGSSYEQYF.

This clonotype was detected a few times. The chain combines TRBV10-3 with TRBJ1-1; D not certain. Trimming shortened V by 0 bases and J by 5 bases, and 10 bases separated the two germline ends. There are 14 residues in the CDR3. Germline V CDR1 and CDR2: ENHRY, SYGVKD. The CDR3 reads CAISESWDRTEAFF. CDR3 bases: TGTGCCATCAGTGAGTCTTGGGATCGGACTGAAGCTTTCTTT.

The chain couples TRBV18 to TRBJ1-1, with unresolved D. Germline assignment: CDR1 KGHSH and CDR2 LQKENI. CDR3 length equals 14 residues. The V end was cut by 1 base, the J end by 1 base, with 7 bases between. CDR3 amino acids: CASSPQGSNTEAFF. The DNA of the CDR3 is TGTGCCAGCTCACCACAGGGCTCGAACACTGAAGCTTTCTTT.

The CDR3 region is CASSTGVGAFF. CDR3 nucleotide sequence: TGCGCCTCAAGTACAGGGGTAGGAGCTTTCTTT. V and J are TRBV23-1 and TRBJ1-1; TRBD1 aligns across 7 bases. TRBV23-1 is classed as an ORF, of uncertain function. This CDR3 has 11 residues. V shed 11 bases and J 10 bases; nucleotides not matched to a gene: 10.

The CDR3 sequence is CATSRAEQETQYF. The DNA for the CDR3 is TGTGCCACCAGTCGGGCAGAGCAAGAGACCCAGTACTTC. This rearrangement joins TRBV24-1 to TRBJ2-5; D is unresolved. The V gene lost 6 bases and the J gene lost 2 bases, with 9 bases spanning the gap. The CDR3 covers 13 residues. From germline, CDR1 is KGHDR and CDR2 SFDVKD.

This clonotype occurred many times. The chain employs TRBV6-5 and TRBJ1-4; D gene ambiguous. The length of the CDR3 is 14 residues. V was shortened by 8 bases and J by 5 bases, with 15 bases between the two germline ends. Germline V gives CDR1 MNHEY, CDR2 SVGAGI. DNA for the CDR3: TGTGCCAGCGGTCCCGGGAACCTAAATGAAAAACTGTTTTTT. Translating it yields CASGPGNLNEKLFF.

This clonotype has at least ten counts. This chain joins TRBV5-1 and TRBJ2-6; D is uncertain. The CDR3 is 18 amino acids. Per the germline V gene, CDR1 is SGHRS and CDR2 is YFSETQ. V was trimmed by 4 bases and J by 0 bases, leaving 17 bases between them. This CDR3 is CASSPYGRLSSGANVLTF. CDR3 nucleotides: TGCGCCAGCAGCCCTTACGGACGGCTAAGCTCTGGGGCCAACGTCCTGACTTTC.

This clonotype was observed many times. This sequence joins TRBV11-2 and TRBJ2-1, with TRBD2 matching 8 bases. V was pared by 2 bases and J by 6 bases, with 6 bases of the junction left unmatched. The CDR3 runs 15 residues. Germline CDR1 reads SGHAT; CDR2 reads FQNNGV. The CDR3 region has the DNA TGTGCCAGCAGCTTACGAGGGACTAGTGTCAATGAGCAGTTCTTC. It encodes CASSLRGTSVNEQFF.

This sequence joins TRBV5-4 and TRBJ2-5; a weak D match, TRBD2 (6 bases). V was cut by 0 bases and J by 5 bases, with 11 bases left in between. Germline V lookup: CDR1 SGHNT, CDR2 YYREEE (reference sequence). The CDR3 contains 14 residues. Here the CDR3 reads CASSLGGTWETQYF. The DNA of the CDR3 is TGTGCCAGCAGCTTGGGCGGGACTTGGGAGACCCAGTACTTC.

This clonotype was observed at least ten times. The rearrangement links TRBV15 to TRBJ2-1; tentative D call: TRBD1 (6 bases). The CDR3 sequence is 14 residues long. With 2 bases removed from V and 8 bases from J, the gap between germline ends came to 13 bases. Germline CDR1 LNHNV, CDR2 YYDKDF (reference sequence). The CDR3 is CATSRQGMVYEQFF. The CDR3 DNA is TGTGCCACCAGCAGACAGGGGATGGTTTATGAGCAGTTCTTC.

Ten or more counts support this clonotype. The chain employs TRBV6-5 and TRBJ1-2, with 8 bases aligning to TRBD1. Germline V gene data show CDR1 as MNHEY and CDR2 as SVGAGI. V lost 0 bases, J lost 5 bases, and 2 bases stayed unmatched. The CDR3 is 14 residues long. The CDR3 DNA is TGTGCCAGCAGTTACTCGCAGGGGGCTTATGGCTACACCTTC. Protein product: CASSYSQGAYGYTF.

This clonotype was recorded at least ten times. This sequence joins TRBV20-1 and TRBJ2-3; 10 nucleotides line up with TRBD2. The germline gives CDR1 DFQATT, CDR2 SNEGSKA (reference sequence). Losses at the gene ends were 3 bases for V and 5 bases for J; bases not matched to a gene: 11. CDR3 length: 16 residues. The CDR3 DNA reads TGCAGTGCTAGCCCTTACAAGCGGGGGGGCCAAGATACGCAGTATTTT. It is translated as CSASPYKRGGQDTQYF.

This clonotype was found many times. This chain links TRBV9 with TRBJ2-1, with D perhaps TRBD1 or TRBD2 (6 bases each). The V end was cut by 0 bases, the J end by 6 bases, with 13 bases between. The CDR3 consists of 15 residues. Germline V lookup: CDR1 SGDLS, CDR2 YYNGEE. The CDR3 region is CASSVEGGQVNEQFF. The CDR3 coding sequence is TGTGCCAGCAGCGTAGAAGGGGGGCAGGTCAATGAGCAGTTCTTC.

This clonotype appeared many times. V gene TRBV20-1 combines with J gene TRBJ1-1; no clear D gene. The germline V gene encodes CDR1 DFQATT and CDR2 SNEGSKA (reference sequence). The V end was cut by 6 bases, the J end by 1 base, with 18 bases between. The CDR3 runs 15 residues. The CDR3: CSALGLATANTEAFF. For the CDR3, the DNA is TGCAGTGCCCTAGGATTGGCTACGGCGAACACTGAAGCTTTCTTT.

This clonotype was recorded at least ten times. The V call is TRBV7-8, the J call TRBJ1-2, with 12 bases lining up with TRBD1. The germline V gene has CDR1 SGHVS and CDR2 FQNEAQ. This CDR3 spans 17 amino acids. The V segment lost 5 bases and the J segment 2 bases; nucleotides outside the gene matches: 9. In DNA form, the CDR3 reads TGTGCCAGCAGCCCTGGGACAGGGGGCAGCCCGAACTATGGCTACACCTTC. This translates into CASSPGTGGSPNYGYTF.

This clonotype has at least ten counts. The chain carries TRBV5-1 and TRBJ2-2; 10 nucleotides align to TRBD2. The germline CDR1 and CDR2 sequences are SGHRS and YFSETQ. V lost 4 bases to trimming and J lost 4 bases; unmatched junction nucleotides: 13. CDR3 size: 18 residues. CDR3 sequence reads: CASSPELAGAGSTGELFF. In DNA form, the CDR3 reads TGCGCCAGCAGCCCTGAGCTAGCGGGAGCCGGGAGCACCGGGGAGCTGTTTTTT.

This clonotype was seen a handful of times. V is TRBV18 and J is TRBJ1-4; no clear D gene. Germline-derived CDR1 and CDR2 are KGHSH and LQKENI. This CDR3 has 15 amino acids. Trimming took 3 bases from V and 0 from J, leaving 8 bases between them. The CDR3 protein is CASSPPISTNEKLFF. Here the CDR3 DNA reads TGTGCCAGCTCACCTCCGATATCAACTAATGAAAAACTGTTTTTT.

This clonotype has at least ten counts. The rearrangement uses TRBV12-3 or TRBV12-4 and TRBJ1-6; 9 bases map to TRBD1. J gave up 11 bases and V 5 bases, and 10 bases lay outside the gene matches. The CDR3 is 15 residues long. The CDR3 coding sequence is TGTGCCAGCAGTCCCACGGGACAGGGAGCGGCACCCCTCCACTTT. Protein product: CASSPTGQGAAPLHF.

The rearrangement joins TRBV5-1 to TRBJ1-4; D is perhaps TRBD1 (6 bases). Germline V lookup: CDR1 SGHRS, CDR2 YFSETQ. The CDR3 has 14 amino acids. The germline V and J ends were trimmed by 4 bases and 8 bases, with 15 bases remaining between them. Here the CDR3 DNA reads TGCGCCAGCAGCCCCGACAGGTCTTCGGAAAAACTGTTTTTT. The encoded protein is CASSPDRSSEKLFF.

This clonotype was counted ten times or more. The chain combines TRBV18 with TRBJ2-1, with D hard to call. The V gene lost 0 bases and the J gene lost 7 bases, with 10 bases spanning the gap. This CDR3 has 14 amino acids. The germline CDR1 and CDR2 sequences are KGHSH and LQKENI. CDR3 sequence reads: CASSPPSLANEQFF. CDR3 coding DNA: TGTGCCAGCTCACCACCGAGCCTGGCTAATGAGCAGTTCTTC.

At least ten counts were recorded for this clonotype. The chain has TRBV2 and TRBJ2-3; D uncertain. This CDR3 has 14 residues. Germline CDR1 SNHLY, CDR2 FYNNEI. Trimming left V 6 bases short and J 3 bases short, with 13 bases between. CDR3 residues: CASRDPGGTDTQYF. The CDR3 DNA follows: TGTGCCAGCAGGGACCCCGGTGGAACAGATACGCAGTATTTT.